This TCR beta chain came from a study of T cell responses to AZD1222 COVID-19 vaccine. Study-level points and caveats: Baseline seropositivity occurred in only six or seven AZD1222 recipients. In all cases, repertoires were sampled only after the peak T cell response. Dominant CD4 TCR responses targeted spike regions 160-218 and 743-854. White British people made up most donors, females outnumbered males, and clonal diversity was possibly underestimated.

A remark on this clone: The antigen remains unidentified.

Some clones are missing from TCRdb's copy, which holds only in-frame ones; the method was immunoSEQ multiplex PCR. The table has roughly 80,000 clones, nearly 85% seen once. Germline assignment: CDR1 DFQATT and CDR2 SNEGSKA (reference sequence). The CDR3 extends over 11 amino acids. Trimming took off 3 bases at V and 13 bases at J, with 12 bases between the two ends. This TCR came from an adult in good health. The sequences come from peripheral blood, collected on day 0 of AZD1222 vaccination. This chain connects TRBV20-1 to TRBJ1-4, with D unclear. The DNA of the CDR3 is TGCAGTGCTAGCACCCGGGAGCGACTGTTTTTT. It yields the protein CSASTRERLFF.